This T cell receptor beta chain was captured by sequencing in a study of shared clonotypes between healthy human individuals (TCRdb year 2020). Looking at the study overall: The cohort included three men and a couple of women between 18 and 49 years of age. Per donor, three plates each were used for CD4 naive and CD4 memory, two for CD8 naive, and one for CD8 memory. Blood TCR repertoires of about 5 healthy adults were deeply sequenced to estimate repertoire size and the extent of clonotype sharing between individuals. To increase sequencing depth and limit assay-specific biases, different laboratories used diverse techniques to prepare libraries and sequence TCR repertoires. Leukapheresis yielded between about 0.8 and 8.9 billion PBMCs per donor.

On the study overall, not on this receptor specifically: Pairwise subsampling indicated that sequencing depth was expected to affect the degree of clonotype sharing among donors. The genetic and exposure-history diversity represented was limited by the small number of donors. Sharing across a few donors was observed for about 5% of naive CD4, around 3.5% of naive CD8, 2.3% of memory CD4, and 0.4% of memory CD8 clonotypes. Even with the large sequencing depth, rarefaction of the sorted-subset datasets indicated that sequencing was incomplete. Compared with non-shared clonotypes, the clonotypes found in all four sorted-subset donors had higher generation probabilities. Only blood was sampled, and tissue TCR repertoires likely differ from those in blood. Larger estimated clonotype richness was generally found for naive subsets than for memory subsets.

The donors were healthy, HIV-negative adults with no recently reported acute infections or vaccinations. Every donor was a Caucasian adult living in Nashville, Tennessee, USA. CD4+ T cells were enriched by magnetic negative selection, after which naive cells were positively selected on CD45RA and the negative fraction was taken as the memory subset. Blood was obtained by leukapheresis, after which PBMCs were separated by Ficoll-Histopaque density gradient centrifugation and cryopreserved in liquid nitrogen vapor phase. Purity and quantity of every magnetically sorted T cell population were checked by analytical flow cytometry. Each sorted fraction had its genomic DNA isolated and then quantified by UV absorbance on a Nanodrop 2000c. Using the deep immunoSEQ assay, TCR CDR3 regions were amplified from genomic DNA by multiplex PCR. For each cell subset, the extracted genomic DNA was distributed evenly across all wells of several immunoSEQ 96-well plates, and each plate served as one replicate. For sorted subsets, each replicate PCR was loaded with 200 ng genomic DNA, equivalent to some 27,000 T cell genomes. Purified libraries were quantified with a Qubit 3.0 fluorometer, sized on a Bioanalyzer 2100, and re-quantified with the KAPA Library Quantification kit. Every immunoSEQ 96-well plate was sequenced on a dedicated single-read 150-cycle Illumina NextSeq 550 flow cell. In the paper's pipeline: The immunoSEQ output contained only junctional sequences without quality scores, so filtering could not match that applied to full-length reads. To assign V/J genes and CDR3, sequences were annotated using PyIR, a Python wrapper for IgBLAST v1.9, with IMGT germline references. Reads were filtered out if the reads had weak V/J assignments (E-value above 1e-6), no CDR3, stop codons, out-of-frame junctions, or ambiguous translated residues. A V3J clonotype was defined by an identical inferred V gene, J gene, and CDR3 amino acid sequence. Percentage overlap between repertoires was calculated by dividing the number of shared unique clonotypes by the size of the smaller repertoire. Three approaches were used to assess repertoire richness: RTK rarefaction, the Chao1 estimator, and Recon v2.1 estimates of unobserved clonotypes. OLGA was used to compute generation probabilities for all TCRbeta clonotypes that the gDNA method yielded from a few donors. Entries here come from immuneACCESS through TCRdb and include only in-frame sequences with V and J called. Some clones fail to appear in such tables; in the studies checked, an unresolved V gene covers under half of the shortfall, and the cause of the remainder is unknown. V and J calls and clone size are given by that table; D and trimming were obtained from the DNA. This sample is represented by 550,000 to 700,000 clones; 73% of them were singletons. The ten most abundant clones make up around 1.8% of the sample.

There are 17 amino acids in the CDR3, from cysteine to phenylalanine inclusive. The DNA shown is the 51-base CDR3, in frame from base 1. V ends up 2 bases short and J 3 bases short, with an unmatched junction base count of 9. From a lookup of the germline V gene (reference sequence), CDR1 and CDR2 are PRHDT and FYEKMQ. This clone turned up a few times. Its antigen remains unidentified. The sample holds no much larger clone one base away, and base qualities are not on file. The rearranged segments are TRBV13 and TRBJ2-7; 11 bases in between match TRBD2. This receptor was taken from a woman between 25 and 40 years old in good health. The sequenced sample consisted of memory CD4+ T cells sorted from blood. In light of the paper, this sample's cell subset or site label describes: CD45RA-negative fraction. CDR3 loop: CASSLSRGLAANYEQYF. The nucleotide sequence is given as TGTGCCAGCAGCTTATCTCGGGGACTAGCGGCCAACTACGAGCAGTACTTC.